This T cell receptor beta chain was profiled in a study of cytomegalovirus exposure and HLA in healthy donors. Points from the study as a whole: In a later analysis, across HLA loci, associated TCR counts were highest for DRB1, lowest for HLA-C. TRBV6-2, TRBV6-3 and some other V segments were unresolvable in 87-base-pair reads. Cytomegalovirus-associated status was assigned to roughly 160 TCR beta chains.

CDR3 length: 13 amino acids. In germline, CDR1 is SGHDT, CDR2 YYEEEE. The V end lost 6 bases, the J end lost 0 bases, and 9 bases lay between the germline ends. Concerning this clone itself: What it recognizes is unknown.

The primer mix had 60 Vbeta and 13 Jbeta primers. Method: immunoSEQ multiplex PCR; TCRdb's copy keeps in-frame clones and lacks some. The sample yields 150,000 to 200,000 clones, 68% seen once. Healthy people donating bone marrow made up the donors. This chain links TRBV5-6 with TRBJ1-2; TRBD1 is a possible D gene (6 bases). Sequencing used PBMCs. The clonotype originates from a woman between 18 and 30 years old in good health and CMV-seropositive. This chain's CDR3 is CASKGTTNYGYTF. The CDR3 DNA follows: TGTGCCAGCAAGGGGACAACTAACTATGGCTACACCTTC.